This TCR beta chain is from a study of identical twins. Points from the study as a whole: Low generation probability was overrepresented in out-of-frame alpha sequences shared by twins.

Addition of a universal primer site occurred through template switching, and cDNA carried unique molecular identifiers. Each CDR3 protein is one row after TCRdb ran MiXCR on the 5' RACE reads. The table has roughly 480,000 distinct CDR3 sequences, more than 20% seen once. This clonotype has more than one count but fewer than ten. Its antigen remains unknown. This CDR3 is built from 14 residues. Trimming cost V 6 bases and J 3 bases, with 14 bases left between them. The same data also went into a second study, on T cells expressing NK-cell markers. That study adds: In over 5 donors, dominant CD3+CD56+NKG2C+ clonotypes ranked among the top 10 CD8+ clonotypes. The leading position in the CD3+CD56-NKG2C+ fraction of a few donors also went to these clonotypes.

The sample was CD4+ T cells sorted from blood. The rearrangement links TRBV12-3 or TRBV12-4 to TRBJ1-2; weak D call: TRBD1 (6 bases). This receptor was taken from a young woman in good health. CDR3 residues: CASSSPDRHYGYTF. The CDR3, as DNA: TGTGCCAGCAGCTCCCCTGACAGGCACTATGGCTACACCTTC.